The clone carrying this T cell receptor beta chain was observed a few times. Antigen unknown. The CDR3 spans 11 residues. Germline-derived CDR1 and CDR2 are SQVTM and ANQGSEA. Trimming took off 8 bases at V and 6 bases at J, with 13 bases between the two ends. This specimen belongs to a study of T cells in Graves' hyperthyroidism and ophthalmopathy. Study-wide findings and caveats: Most thyroid clonotypes expanded above 0.001 appeared in blood too.

PBMCs came from roughly 10 ml fresh peripheral blood. What was amplified from RNA transcripts were TCR beta CDR3 regions. First-round RT-PCR of the TCR CDR3 relied on the HTBI primer set. TCRdb processed the multiplex PCR reads anew with MiXCR; each CDR3 protein has one entry. Of about 350,000 distinct CDR3 sequences listed, 15% to 20% are singletons. This sequence was found in a woman between 35 and 50 years old with Graves' ophthalmopathy. Sequencing was performed on blood. The chain links TRBV29-1 to TRBJ2-5; D possibly corresponds to TRBD2 (6 bases). The DNA of the CDR3 is TGCAGCAACCGGGACTCGCAGACCCAGTACTTC. Translation: CSNRDSQTQYF.